The clone carrying this T cell receptor beta chain was seen a few times. Its antigen is as yet unknown. These data belong to a study of blood T cells in healthy people across ages. Study-level findings and limits: Higher diversity, along with more naive CD4+ cells, distinguished long-lived donors from aged donors.

The donors, healthy Caucasians from Russia, were aged 6 to 90. The authors isolated at least 6 million PBMCs per sample. PCR was performed a second time for roughly 7 to 12 cycles using a sample-barcoded 5' primer and a J-beta primer mix. Tags on each cDNA molecule came from a template-switch adaptor with 12 random nucleotides. TCRdb recomputed calls from the 5' RACE reads with MiXCR, one row per CDR3 protein. The sample lists 600,000 to 650,000 distinct CDR3 sequences; under 65% were seen once. The sample comprised blood. The sequence derives from a man in his 60s in good health.

The CDR3 is CASSFVGLAGIDNEQFF. The CDR3 coding sequence is TGTGCCAGCAGCTTTGTAGGACTAGCGGGGATTGACAATGAGCAGTTCTTC. The chain carries TRBV13 and TRBJ2-1; 12 bases are shared with TRBD2. From germline, CDR1 is PRHDT and CDR2 FYEKMQ (reference sequence). The CDR3 sequence is 17 residues long. J gave up 5 bases and V 3 bases, and 8 bases lay outside the gene matches.